The entry that follows covers one T cell receptor (beta chain) sequence. These data come from a study of blood T cell repertoires in COVID-19. Study information: There were acute and convalescent COVID-19 samples, and they came from the United States, Italy and Spain. Nucleic acid was either cDNA or gDNA, and it came from T cells, B-cell-depleted T cells, or PBMCs.

This CDR3 comprises 21 residues. In the authors' methods: Counts of nucleated cells, estimated from reference gene primer amplification, were obtained. Assay: immunoSEQ multiplex PCR; the TCRdb copy retains only in-frame clones and omits some. The V and J calls and clone size were taken over from that table, and D and trimming were inferred from the DNA. Of tens of thousands of clones listed, over 70% are singletons. The specimen sequenced was peripheral blood. The chain links TRBV12-2 to TRBJ1-1. TRBV12-2 is reported as a pseudogene. The clonotype originates from a woman aged 70-85 years with acute or convalescent COVID-19. This CDR3 reads CASRLGRGTDRHGVMNTEAFF. CDR3 DNA sequence: TGTGCAAGTCGCTTAGGTCGGGGGACTGACCGACATGGGGTAATGAACACTGAAGCTTTCTTT.